This T cell receptor (beta chain) was obtained from a study of shared clonotypes between healthy human individuals. The CDR3 spans 13 residues. After removal of 4 bases from V and 7 bases from J, the junction contained 8 bases not matched to a gene. The germline gives CDR1 SGHRS, CDR2 YFSETQ. A note on this clone: Antigen specificity is unknown.

Method: immunoSEQ multiplex PCR; TCRdb's copy keeps in-frame clones and lacks some. The sample contains 2 million to 2.5 million clones, 85% to 95% of which appear only once. The naive CD8 subset, CD45RO-negative cells positively selected for CCR7, excluded terminally differentiated effector memory CD45RA+ cells. The study's findings and limits: Clonotype sharing among donors was thought likely to change with sequencing depth. Sampling covered nothing but blood. Tissue TCR repertoires likely differ from those found in blood.

The rearrangement uses TRBV5-1 and TRBJ2-7; TRBD2 matches at 7 bases. The sample comprised naive CD8+ T cells from PBMCs. The source is a young man in good health. Some clones in this sample may be carry-over from other donors' samples. This chain's CDR3 is CASSISTSWEQYF. CDR3 DNA sequence: TGCGCCAGCAGCATCTCGACTAGCTGGGAGCAGTACTTC.